The clone carrying this T cell receptor beta chain was observed many times. What it recognizes is unknown. Using constant-segment primers, 5'RACE produced TCR alpha and TCR beta cDNA libraries carrying sample barcodes and UMIs. TCRdb reprocessed the 5' RACE reads with MiXCR, giving one entry per CDR3 protein. The data show about 350,000 distinct CDR3 sequences, about 15% seen once. The data were obtained in a study of T-cell memory formation after mild COVID-19. About the research overall: In these data, TCR clusters were largely donor specific.

Study-level points and caveats: The second-wave clones peaking on day 37 were not confirmed as SARS-CoV-2-specific.

Per germline, CDR1 SEHNR and CDR2 FQNEAQ (reference sequence). Germline trimming cut 10 bases from V and 4 bases from J; bases unmatched to any gene: 22. The CDR3 loop spans 20 amino acids. The receptor was isolated from a man aged 18-30 years who had mild COVID-19 (a few samples of this study predate the infection). Cell type and time point are not known. The sequencing input was PBMCs or a T cell subset sorted from them (not recorded which). V gene TRBV7-9 combines with J gene TRBJ2-6; TRBD1 matches 10 bases. Here the CDR3 DNA reads TGTGCCATTCTCTCGCGTTCCGGGACAGGGGCGATGAAGGGGGCCAACGTCCTGACTTTC. Its protein is CAILSRSGTGAMKGANVLTF.